The rows below give T cell receptor beta chains drawn from one sample of a study of blood T cell repertoires in COVID-19. The data were produced by immunoSEQ multiplex PCR, yet TCRdb's version contains in-frame clones alone and is incomplete. The sample has roughly 160,000 clones; 79% are singletons. The sequencing sample was made of peripheral blood. Receptors were obtained from a woman in her fifties or sixties with COVID-19, enrolled during active disease. CDR3s include the opening cysteine and the closing phenylalanine or tryptophan. A D gene is named only where the DNA matches it firmly. Only some rows state a clone size, as once, few, many or a class for expanded clones.

d_gene,j_gene,abundance,v_gene,CDR3nt,CDR3aa
TRBD2,TRBJ2-1,NA,TRBV13,TGTGCCAGCAGCCCCCCCTGGGTGGGCGGGGGGCTGAGCTCCTACAATGAGCAGTTCTTC,CASSPPWVGGGLSSYNEQFF
NA,TRBJ1-5,NA,TRBV30,TGTGCCTGGAGTGTAAGGTGGGGGCCACAGCCCCAGCATTTT,CAWSVRWGPQPQHF
NA,TRBJ2-3,NA,TRBV4-2,TGTGCCAGCAGCCAAGAGACGGCTAGTAAAACAGATACGCAGTATTTT,CASSQETASKTDTQYF
NA,TRBJ1-6,NA,TRBV7-2,TGTGCCAGCAGCCCGACAGAGTCGCCCAATTCACCCCTCCACTTT,CASSPTESPNSPLHF
TRBD1,TRBJ1-2,few,TRBV4-3,TGCGCCAGCAGCCAAGAGGGACAGTCCTATGGCTACACCTTC,CASSQEGQSYGYTF
NA,TRBJ1-6,NA,TRBV27,TGTGCCAGCAGTTTAAACAGGGCGAGTCCCCTCCACTTT,CASSLNRASPLHF
NA,TRBJ2-1,NA,TRBV7-3,TGTGCCAGCAGCTTAAGTAGGGGTCCGATGCAGTTCTTC,CASSLSRGPMQFF
NA,TRBJ2-1,NA,TRBV5-1,TGCGCCAGCAGCTTGGACGGGAGAGCGGACAATGAGCAGTTCTTC,CASSLDGRADNEQFF
TRBD1,TRBJ2-1,NA,TRBV18,TGTGCCAGCACCTCGGGACAGACCTACAATGAGCAGTTCTTC,CASTSGQTYNEQFF
NA,TRBJ2-7,NA,TRBV6-6,TGTGCCAGCAGTTACTCAGGGGCCTACGAGCAGTACTTC,CASSYSGAYEQYF
NA,TRBJ2-2,NA,TRBV4-2,TGTGCCAGCAGCCAGGCTACCGGGGAGCTGTTTTTT,CASSQATGELFF
NA,TRBJ2-2,NA,TRBV7-2,TGTGCCAGCAGCTTAGTCACTAGGACCGGGGAGCTGTTTTTT,CASSLVTRTGELFF
TRBD1,TRBJ2-3,NA,TRBV27,TGTGCCAGCAGCCTAAAACAGGGGACAGATACGCAGTATTTT,CASSLKQGTDTQYF
NA,TRBJ2-7,few,TRBV7-9,TGTGCCAGCAGCTCACAGGGCTACGAGCAGTACTTC,CASSSQGYEQYF
NA,TRBJ2-3,NA,TRBV6-4,TGTGCCAGCAGTGAGGCGGGGTCCACAGATACGCAGTATTTT,CASSEAGSTDTQYF
NA,TRBJ1-4,NA,TRBV5-1,TGCGCCAGCAGCATAACAGGGAGTAATGAAAAACTGTTTTTT,CASSITGSNEKLFF
NA,TRBJ1-1,NA,TRBV19,TGTGCCAGTAGTCCCTCCCAGAGGGTGAACACTGAAGCTTTCTTT,CASSPSQRVNTEAFF
TRBD1,TRBJ2-7,many,TRBV19,TGTGCCAGTAGGAGACAGGGGGAATCCTACGAGCAGTACTTC,CASRRQGESYEQYF
NA,TRBJ2-7,NA,TRBV21-1,TGTGCCAGCAGCAAGTACCCTGGGCAGGGGAACGGCGAGCAGTACTTC,CASSKYPGQGNGEQYF
NA,TRBJ2-5,NA,TRBV29-1,TGCAGCGTTGAATTAGGGGTCGAAGAGACCCAGTACTTC,CSVELGVEETQYF
TRBD1,TRBJ2-5,few,TRBV19,TGTGCCAGTAGTATAGAGGGGACAGGCCAAGAGACCCAGTACTTC,CASSIEGTGQETQYF
TRBD2,TRBJ2-7,NA,TRBV6-5,TGTGCCAGCAGTTACCGGGCGGGAGGGAACGAGCAGTACTTC,CASSYRAGGNEQYF
TRBD2,TRBJ2-2,NA,TRBV6-1,TGTGCCAGCAGTGAAGGCAGACTAGCGGGGGGGCCGACCGGGGAGCTGTTTTTT,CASSEGRLAGGPTGELFF